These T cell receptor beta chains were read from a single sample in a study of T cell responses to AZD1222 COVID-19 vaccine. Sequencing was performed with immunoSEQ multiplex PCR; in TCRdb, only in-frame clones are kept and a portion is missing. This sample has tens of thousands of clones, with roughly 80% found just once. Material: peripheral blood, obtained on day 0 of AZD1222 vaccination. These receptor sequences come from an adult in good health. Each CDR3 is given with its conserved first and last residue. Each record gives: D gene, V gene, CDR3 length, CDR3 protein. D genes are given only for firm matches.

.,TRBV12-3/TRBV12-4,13,CASSFTSSGVLFF
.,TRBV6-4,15,CASSASGRSTDTQYF
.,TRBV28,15,CASSALGGGLGGYTF
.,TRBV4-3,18,CASSQDWQILSGANVLTF
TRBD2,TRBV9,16,CASSARDYTNTGELFF
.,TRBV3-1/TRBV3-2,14,CASSQDGGDYEQYF
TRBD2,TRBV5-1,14,CASSGGLASDTQYF
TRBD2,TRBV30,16,CAWTLAGGGRTDTQYF
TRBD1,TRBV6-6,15,CASSTPDRGTDTQYF
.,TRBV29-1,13,CSVGPTGNHEQYF
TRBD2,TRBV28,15,CASSWGGNSGIEQYF
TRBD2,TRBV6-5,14,CASSLGLAGGEPYF
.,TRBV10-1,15,CASSESTLRNEKLFF
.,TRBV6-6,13,CASSSGTPYGYTF
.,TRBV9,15,CASSRTPGQNTEAFF
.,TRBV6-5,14,CASRLDYPVSEAFF
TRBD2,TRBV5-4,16,CASTRRTSSTTDTQYF
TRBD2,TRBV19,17,CASSLRLAGGSYNEQFF
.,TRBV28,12,CASTGGDQPQHF
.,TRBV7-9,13,CASKPQGTGELFF
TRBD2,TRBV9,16,CASSGKGLDHAGELFF
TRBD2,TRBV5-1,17,CASSLEGLAGGAETQYF
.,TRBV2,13,CASKEGRMGELFF
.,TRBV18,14,CASSPPGHPYEQYF
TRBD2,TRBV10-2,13,CASRPSGSYEQYF
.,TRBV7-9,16,CASSPGRGAGNTEAFF
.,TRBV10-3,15,CAISGDTRPKYEQYF
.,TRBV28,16,CASSPPGPGLTGELFF